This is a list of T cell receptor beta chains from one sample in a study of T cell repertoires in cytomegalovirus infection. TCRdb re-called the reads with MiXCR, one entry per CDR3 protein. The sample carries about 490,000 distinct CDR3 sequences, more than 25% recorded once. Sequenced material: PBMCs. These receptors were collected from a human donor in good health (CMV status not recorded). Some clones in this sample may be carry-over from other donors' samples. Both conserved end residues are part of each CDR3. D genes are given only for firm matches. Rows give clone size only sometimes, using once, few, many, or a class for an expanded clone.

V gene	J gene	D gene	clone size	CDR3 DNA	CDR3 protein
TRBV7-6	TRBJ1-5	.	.	TGTGCCAGCAGCCCCCCTGGGGAACCCCAGCATTTT	CASSPPGEPQHF
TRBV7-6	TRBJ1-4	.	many	TGTGCCAGCAGCTTAGGAAACGAAAAACTGTTTTTT	CASSLGNEKLFF
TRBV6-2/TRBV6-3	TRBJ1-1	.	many	TGTGCCAGCACCAAAGGGCAAGGGGGGACTGAAGCTTTCTTT	CASTKGQGGTEAFF
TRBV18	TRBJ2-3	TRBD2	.	TGTGCCAGCTCACTCCAGCGGGGGGGCGCGGGCACAGATACGCAGTATTTT	CASSLQRGGAGTDTQYF
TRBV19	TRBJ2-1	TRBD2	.	TGTGCCAGTAGTATCGGCGGGAGTTATGAGCAGTTCTTC	CASSIGGSYEQFF
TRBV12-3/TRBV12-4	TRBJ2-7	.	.	TGTGCCAGCGCGTTCCTAGACCCCCACGAGCAGTACTTC	CASAFLDPHEQYF
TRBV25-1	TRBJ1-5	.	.	TGTGCCAGCAGTGAATCGGCAGGGCAGCCCCAGCATTTT	CASSESAGQPQHF
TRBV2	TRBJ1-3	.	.	TGTGCCAGTCAGAGAGACTCTGGAAACACCATATATTTT	CASQRDSGNTIYF
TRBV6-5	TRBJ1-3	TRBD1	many	TGTGCCAGCAGTACACAGGGGGCGCTTGGAAACACCATATATTTT	CASSTQGALGNTIYF
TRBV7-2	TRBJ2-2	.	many	TGTGCCAGCAGCTTAGCCCCCGGGGAGCTGTTTTTT	CASSLAPGELFF
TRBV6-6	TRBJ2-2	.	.	TGTGCCAGCAGTCAACCCGCAACCTCATTAGCGGCGAACACCGGGGAGCTGTTTTTT	CASSQPATSLAANTGELFF
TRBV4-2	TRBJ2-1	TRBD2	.	TGTGCCAGCAGCCAAGTCTGGTCTGGCGGGAGGGCCGGGGATGAGCAGTTCTTC	CASSQVWSGGRAGDEQFF
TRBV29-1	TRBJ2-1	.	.	TGCAGCGTTAGGAATCATTTGAGGGAGCAGTTCTTC	CSVRNHLREQFF
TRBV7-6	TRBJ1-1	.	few	TGTGCCAGCACCTTCGGGGGGAACACTGAAGCTTTCTTT	CASTFGGNTEAFF
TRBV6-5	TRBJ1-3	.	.	TGTGCCAGCAGACCCCGGGCGTTCTCTGGAAACACCATATATTTT	CASRPRAFSGNTIYF
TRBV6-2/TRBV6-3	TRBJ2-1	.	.	TGTGCCAGCAGTTACTACCAGGGTGTTGAGCAGTTCTTC	CASSYYQGVEQFF
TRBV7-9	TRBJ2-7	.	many	TGTGCCAGCAGCTTAGGCGGAGCGGACTACGAGCAGTACTTC	CASSLGGADYEQYF
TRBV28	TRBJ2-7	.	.	TGTGCCAGCAGAGTTCTTACACCGGTAGGCTCCTACGAGCAGTACTTC	CASRVLTPVGSYEQYF
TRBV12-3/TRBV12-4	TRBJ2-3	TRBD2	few	TGTGCCAGCAGTCTAGAGGCTAGCGGGGGCGATGGGGATACGCAGTATTTT	CASSLEASGGDGDTQYF
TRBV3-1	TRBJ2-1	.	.	TGTGCCAGCAGCCTATACGTTCCCGGCGGGACCTTTCCCAATGAGCAGTTCTTC	CASSLYVPGGTFPNEQFF
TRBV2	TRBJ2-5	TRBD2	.	TGTGCCAGCAGTATGACTAGCGGGATAGGAGAGACCCAGTACTTC	CASSMTSGIGETQYF
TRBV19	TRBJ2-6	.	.	TGTGCCAGTACGACCCCCGGTAGGGCCAACGTCCTGACTTTC	CASTTPGRANVLTF
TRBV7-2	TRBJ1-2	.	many	TGTGCCAGCAGCTTAAAATTAACGGGGAACGGGTATGGCTACACCTTC	CASSLKLTGNGYGYTF
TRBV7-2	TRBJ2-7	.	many	TGTGCCAGCAGCTCCCTGGAGGGGGTCTACGAGCAGTACTTC	CASSSLEGVYEQYF
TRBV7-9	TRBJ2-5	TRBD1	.	TGTGCCAGCAGCTTAGAACAGGGGAAGACCCAGTACTTC	CASSLEQGKTQYF
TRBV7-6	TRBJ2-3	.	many	TGTGCCAGCAGCCTAGATAAGCGGGCTGCTAGCACAGATACGCAGTATTTT	CASSLDKRAASTDTQYF
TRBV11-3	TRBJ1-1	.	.	TGTGCCAGCAGGGGGACATGGGGACCCAACACTGAAGCTTTCTTT	CASRGTWGPNTEAFF
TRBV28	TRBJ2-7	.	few	TGTGCCAGCAGAGGGGGGTCCCTGGGGCTCTACGAGCAGTACTTC	CASRGGSLGLYEQYF
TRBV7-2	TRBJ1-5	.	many	TGTGCCAGCAGCTTAGGACGGGGGCGCAATCAGCCCCAGCATTTT	CASSLGRGRNQPQHF
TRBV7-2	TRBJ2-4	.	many	TGTGCCAGCAGCTTATCTACAGGTCTTTCAGCCAAAAACATTCAGTACTTC	CASSLSTGLSAKNIQYF
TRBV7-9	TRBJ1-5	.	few	TGTGCCAGCAGCCAAGGGGGGTATAGCAATCAGCCCCAGCATTTT	CASSQGGYSNQPQHF
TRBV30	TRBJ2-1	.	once	TGTGCCTGCCCGGCCCGAGCCCCCCATGAGCAGTTCTTC	CACPARAPHEQFF
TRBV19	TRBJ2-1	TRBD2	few	TGTGCCAGCTCAAAGAATAGCGGGGGAAATGAGCAGTTCTTC	CASSKNSGGNEQFF
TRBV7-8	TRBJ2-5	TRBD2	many	TGTGCCAGCAGCTTAACGTGGACTAGCGGGAGGGAGACCCAGTACTTC	CASSLTWTSGRETQYF
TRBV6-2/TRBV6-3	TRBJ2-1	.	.	TGTGCCAGCAGTTACGTCTACAATGAGCAGTTCTTC	CASSYVYNEQFF
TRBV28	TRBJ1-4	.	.	TGTGCCAGTGGGGATCCTAATGAAAAACTGTTTTTT	CASGDPNEKLFF
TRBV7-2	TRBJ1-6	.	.	TGTGCCAGCACCTATAAAAAGAGAGACAATTCACCCCTCCACTTT	CASTYKKRDNSPLHF
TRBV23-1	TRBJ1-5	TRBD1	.	TGCGCCAGCAGTCAATCCCGGACAGGGGTTTCGAGCAATCAGCCCCAGCATTTT	CASSQSRTGVSSNQPQHF
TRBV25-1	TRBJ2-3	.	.	TGTGCCAGCAGTAAGACAGAGAGCACAGATACGCAGTATTTT	CASSKTESTDTQYF
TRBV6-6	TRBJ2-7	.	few	TGTGCCAGCAGTTACTACCCAGGGGACGAGCAGTACTTC	CASSYYPGDEQYF
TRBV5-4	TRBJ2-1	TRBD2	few	TGTGCCAGCAGCTTGGCCGGGCGAGCGGGAGGCAATGAGCAGTTCTTC	CASSLAGRAGGNEQFF
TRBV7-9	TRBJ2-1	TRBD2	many	TGTGCCAGCAGCCCAGCGGGAGTTCTCTCTGGTGAGCAGTTCTTC	CASSPAGVLSGEQFF
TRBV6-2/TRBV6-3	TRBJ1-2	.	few	TGTGCCAGCAGAGACCCACCAAACTATGGCTACACCTTC	CASRDPPNYGYTF
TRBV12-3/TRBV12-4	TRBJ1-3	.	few	TGTACCAGCAGTTTATGGGGGGATTTCACTGGAAACACCATATATTTT	CTSSLWGDFTGNTIYF
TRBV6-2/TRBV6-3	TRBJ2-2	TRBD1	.	TGTGCCAGCAGTCCTATGGGACAGGGCGCCGGGGAGCTGTTTTTT	CASSPMGQGAGELFF
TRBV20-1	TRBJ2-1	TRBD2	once	TGCAGTGCTCTTAGCGGGAGTCGATCCCATAATGAGCAGTTCTTC	CSALSGSRSHNEQFF
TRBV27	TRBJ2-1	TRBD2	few	TGTGCCAGCAGTTTATTGATTCGGGGGGGGAGCTCCTACAATGAGCAGTTCTTC	CASSLLIRGGSSYNEQFF
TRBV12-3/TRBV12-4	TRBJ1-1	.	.	TGTGCCAGCAGTTTAGCGCCCTCAGGGGTTTCGGAAGCTTTCTTT	CASSLAPSGVSEAFF
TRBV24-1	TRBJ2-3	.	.	TGTGCCACCGGCTTCACAGATACGCAGTATTTT	CATGFTDTQYF
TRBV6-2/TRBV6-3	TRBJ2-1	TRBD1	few	TGTGCCAGCATTCCAGAGACAGGGTTGTTGAATGAGCAGTTCTTC	CASIPETGLLNEQFF
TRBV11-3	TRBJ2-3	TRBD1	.	TGTGCCAGCAGTTTCGGACAGGGTAGAGATACGCAGTATTTT	CASSFGQGRDTQYF
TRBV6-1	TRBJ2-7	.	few	TGTGCCAGCAGGAAGCCCCCGGACATGTACGAGCAGTACTTC	CASRKPPDMYEQYF